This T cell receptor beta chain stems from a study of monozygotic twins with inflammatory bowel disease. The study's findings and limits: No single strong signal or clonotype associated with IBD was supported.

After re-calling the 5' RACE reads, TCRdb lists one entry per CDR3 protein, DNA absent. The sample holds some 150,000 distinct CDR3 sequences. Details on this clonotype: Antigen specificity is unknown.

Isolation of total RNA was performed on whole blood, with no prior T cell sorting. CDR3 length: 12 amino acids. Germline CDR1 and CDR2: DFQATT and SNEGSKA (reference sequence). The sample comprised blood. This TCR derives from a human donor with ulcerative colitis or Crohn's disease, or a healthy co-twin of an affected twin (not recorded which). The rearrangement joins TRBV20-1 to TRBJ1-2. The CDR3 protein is CSARDPLADYTF.